This TCR beta chain was documented in a study of early T cells in non-severe SARS-CoV-2 infection. Overall study context: RNA in bulk from unsorted whole blood was sequenced, and chains were unpaired.

TCRdb re-derived calls from the 5' RACE reads in MiXCR, one entry per CDR3 protein. The data show over 30,000 distinct CDR3 sequences, 4.5% to 6% seen once. The CDR3 extends over 17 amino acids. Germline V gives CDR1 SNHLY, CDR2 FYNNEI. After removal of 10 bases from V and 4 bases from J, the junction contained 20 bases not matched to a gene. This clonotype has a count of ten or more. This TCR was recovered from an adult who was a healthcare worker with PCR-confirmed SARS-CoV-2 infection or an uninfected control (not recorded which). The sample consisted of whole blood. The rearrangement joins TRBV2 to TRBJ2-3; 7 positions match TRBD2. CDR3 nucleotide sequence: TGTGCCAACGAGAGTGCTAATTGGACTAGGCCCCCAGATACGCAGTATTTT. Its protein product is CANESANWTRPPDTQYF.